This TCR beta chain was captured in a study of T cells in Graves' hyperthyroidism and ophthalmopathy. Whole-study findings and limits: A 13 V-J model separated ophthalmopathy from stable hyperthyroidism.

Trimming at V came to 5 bases and at J to 5 bases, leaving 3 bases not matched to a gene. Per germline, CDR1 SGHNT and CDR2 YYREEE (reference sequence). The CDR3 runs to 14 residues. These patients, aged 18 to 65, had recently diagnosed hyperthyroidism lasting under 2 months. Lactation, pregnancy, other autoimmune disease or uncontrolled infection excluded patients. From more than 9.5 ml of fresh peripheral blood, PBMCs were isolated. The source material, RNA transcripts, was used to amplify TCR beta CDR3 regions. The study used the HTBI primer set for a first-round RT-PCR of the TCR CDR3. TCRdb recomputed calls from the multiplex PCR reads with MiXCR, one row per CDR3 protein. Of 650,000 to 750,000 distinct CDR3 sequences in the sample, approximately 15% are singletons; the top ten hold around 9.6%. This clonotype showed up just a few times. What it binds is unknown.

The rearrangement links TRBV5-4 to TRBJ2-1; 11 bases line up with TRBD2. This TCR came from a woman younger than 30 with Graves' hyperthyroidism. Specimen: blood. DNA of the CDR3: TGTGCCAGCAGTAGCGGGAGGGCCCACAATGAGCAGTTCTTC. This sequence encodes CASSSGRAHNEQFF. The full variable domain, with the rest looked up from reference TRBV5-4 and TRBJ2-1, is ETGVTQSPTHLIKTRGQQVTLRCSSQSGHNTVSWYQQALGQGPQFIFQYYREEENGRGNFPPRFSGLQFPNYSSELNVNALELDDSALYLCASSSGRAHNEQFFGPGTRLTVL.